This T cell receptor (beta chain) was obtained from a study of cytomegalovirus exposure and HLA in healthy donors. Study observations and caveats: The presence/absence work took it that sequencing depth was about the same across donors.

Vbeta (60) and Jbeta (13) primers were used in the PCR. Libraries were prepared by immunoSEQ multiplex PCR; TCRdb keeps only in-frame clonotypes and omits some of them. The sample records approximately 170,000 clones, around 77% being singletons. The count of this clone is one. No antigen is known for it. Sequencing was performed on PBMCs. This TCR was recovered from a woman aged 18-29 years in good health and CMV-seronegative.

DNA of the CDR3: TGTGCCAGTAGTATGTCTCAGGGAAACACTGAAGCTTTCTTT. Encoded protein: CASSMSQGNTEAFF. J is TRBJ1-1 and V is TRBV19; TRBD1 is a possible D gene (5 bases). Trimming took 3 bases from V and 2 from J, leaving 10 bases between them. There are 14 residues in the CDR3. The germline V gene has CDR1 LNHDA and CDR2 SQIVND (reference sequence).